The rows below give T cell receptor beta chains drawn from one sample of a study of technical replicates of blood from several donors. Using immunoSEQ multiplex PCR, the repertoire was profiled, and TCRdb retains in-frame clones only, with some absent. The data contain roughly 71,000 clones, 85% to 95% of them singletons. Input material: T cells isolated from PBMCs. Receptors originate from a human donor in good health. Both conserved end residues are part of each CDR3. The D gene is left open where the match is weak. Size tells how often a clone was seen (once, few, many) or the class of an expanded clone, and some rows leave it out.

>NA|TRBJ1-1|TRBV18|NA
TGTGCCAGCTCACCACCGACGAGGAGCACTGAAGCTTTCTTT
CASSPPTRSTEAFF
>NA|TRBJ2-5|TRBV20-1|NA
TGCAGTGCTAGGGCACAAGAGACCCAGTACTTC
CSARAQETQYF
>NA|TRBJ2-2|TRBV5-1|TRBD2
TGCGCCAGCGCCACTAGCGACCGCGCGGTCACCGGGGAGCTGTTTTTT
CASATSDRAVTGELFF
>NA|TRBJ2-7|TRBV27|NA
TGTGCCACCACGAGCTCCTACGAGCAGTACTTC
CATTSSYEQYF
>NA|TRBJ2-1|TRBV6-5|NA
TGTGCCAGCAGTTCCGCCGAGAGCTCCTACAATGAGCAGTTCTTC
CASSSAESSYNEQFF
>NA|TRBJ1-4|TRBV19|NA
TGTGCCAGTAGCATAACTGAGTGGGAAAAACTGTTTTTT
CASSITEWEKLFF
>once|TRBJ1-5|TRBV4-2|NA
TGTGCCAGCAGCCAATCCCCGCTCGGTCCTCAGCATTTT
CASSQSPLGPQHF
>NA|TRBJ2-2|TRBV27|NA
TGTGCCAGCAGTTATTCAGGATACACCGGGGAGCTGTTTTTT
CASSYSGYTGELFF
>NA|TRBJ2-5|TRBV27|NA
TGTGCCAGCAGTCCGATGGACACCTCCCCAAAAGAGACCCAGTACTTC
CASSPMDTSPKETQYF
>NA|TRBJ1-2|TRBV7-9|NA
TGTGCCAGCAGCCCGCAGGGTAGCTATGGCTACACCTTC
CASSPQGSYGYTF
>NA|TRBJ2-1|TRBV5-4|NA
TGTGCCAGCAGCTGGGCACTAGCTTATGAGCAGTTCTTC
CASSWALAYEQFF
>NA|TRBJ2-7|TRBV7-6|TRBD2
TGTGCCAGCAGCTCACGGACTAGCGGGACGTTCGAGCAGTACTTC
CASSSRTSGTFEQYF
>NA|TRBJ2-7|TRBV10-1|NA
TGCGCCAGCAGTGAACTAGCCGACTCCTACGAGCAGTACTTC
CASSELADSYEQYF
>NA|TRBJ2-7|TRBV19|NA
TGTGCCAGTAGTATAGATCCGGGGGTTCGCGAGCAGTACTTC
CASSIDPGVREQYF
>once|TRBJ2-5|TRBV30|NA
TGTGCCTGGAGTGTAGGACAGCCGGGGACCCAGTACTTC
CAWSVGQPGTQYF
>NA|TRBJ2-5|TRBV5-4|TRBD2
TGTGCCAGCAGCTCCAGACTAGCGGGAGAGACCCAGTACTTC
CASSSRLAGETQYF
>NA|TRBJ2-1|TRBV5-1|TRBD2
TGCGCCAGCAGCCACGACCGAGCGGGAGTCCGCAATGAGCAGTTCTTC
CASSHDRAGVRNEQFF
>NA|TRBJ1-3|TRBV19|NA
TGTGCCAGTAGTTCTCCAGGGCCTGGAAACACCATATATTTT
CASSSPGPGNTIYF
>once|TRBJ2-2|TRBV4-1|TRBD2
TGCGCCAGCAGCCAAGATATGACAAGCGGGATCGCCGGGGAGCTGTTTTTT
CASSQDMTSGIAGELFF
>NA|TRBJ1-5|TRBV19|TRBD1
TGTGCCAGTAGCCAGGTCCGGGACAGATGGCAGCCCCAGCATTTT
CASSQVRDRWQPQHF
>once|TRBJ2-3|TRBV4-2|NA
TGTGCCAGCAGCCAAGAGGCAGGATCTAGCACAGATACGCAGTATTTT
CASSQEAGSSTDTQYF
>NA|TRBJ2-7|TRBV2|NA
TGTGCCGAGGGGGCGGGAGGCTACGAGCAGTACTTC
CAEGAGGYEQYF
>NA|TRBJ2-7|TRBV25-1|NA
TGTGCCAGTTTATTGGAGGGAAGCTCCTACGAGCAGTACTTC
CASLLEGSSYEQYF
>NA|TRBJ1-4|TRBV14|TRBD1
TGTGCCAGCAGCCAAGCGACAGGGTCAAGTCCCTTAAATGAAAAACTGTTTTTT
CASSQATGSSPLNEKLFF
>NA|TRBJ1-5|TRBV4-1|NA
TGCGCCAGCAGCCAAGCGCGGGCGGTTCAGCCCCAGCATTTT
CASSQARAVQPQHF
>NA|TRBJ1-1|TRBV10-3|NA
TGTGCCACCACCGACACGTTTCGGGGCACTGAAGCTTTCTTT
CATTDTFRGTEAFF
>NA|TRBJ1-1|TRBV6-1|NA
TGTGCCAGCAGTGAAGGGGCCCGGTCCGAAGCTTTCTTT
CASSEGARSEAFF
>NA|TRBJ2-7|TRBV30|NA
TGTGCCTGGCGATATACAACCTACGAGCAGTACTTC
CAWRYTTYEQYF
>NA|TRBJ2-2|TRBV27|NA
TGTGCCAGCAGTTTGGGGGCGAAGACCGGGGAGCTGTTTTTT
CASSLGAKTGELFF
>NA|TRBJ2-1|TRBV4-1|NA
TGCGCCAGCAGCCAAGAGGGTGAACGGGAGAGGGACAATGAGCAGTTCTTC
CASSQEGERERDNEQFF